This entry lists 30 T cell receptor beta chains sequenced from one sample in a study of CXCR3-negative and CXCR3-positive naive CD8 T cells. Libraries were UMI-labeled 5' RACE TRB cDNA. TCRdb reprocessed the 5' RACE reads, keeping one entry per CDR3 protein, no DNA. The sample has about 81,000 distinct CDR3 sequences; the top ten hold roughly 1.4%. Sequences were obtained from naive CXCR3- CD8+ T cells from blood. Regarding subset: CD45RO-CCR7+CD27+CD95- naive CD8+ T cells lacking CXCR3 (TNR3-). Every receptor here comes from a human donor in good health. Some clones in this sample may be carry-over from other donors' samples.

V usage is TRBV4-1 and J usage is TRBJ2-7. Germline V gives CDR1 MGHRA, CDR2 YSYEKL. CDR3 length: 14 residues. The CDR3 sequence is CASSPDILSYEQYF.

This chain connects TRBV7-9 to TRBJ2-3; TCRdb's D gene call, TRBD2, goes unchecked for lack of DNA. Germline CDR1 and CDR2: SEHNR and FQNEAQ (reference sequence). This CDR3 comprises 14 residues. CDR3 sequence: CASHREGTTDTQYF.

The V and J genes are TRBV5-1 and TRBJ2-7. CDR1 and CDR2 from the germline V gene are SGHRS and YFSETQ. The CDR3 has 14 residues. The chain's CDR3 is CASSLAGRRYEQYF.

V usage is TRBV2 and J usage is TRBJ2-5; TCRdb indicates TRBD1, and absent DNA this call remains unverified. The CDR3 runs to 15 residues. CDR1 is SNHLY and CDR2 is FYNNEI in the germline V gene. The CDR3 spells CASRLDRGPQETQYF.

The chain carries TRBV4-1 and TRBJ2-1. The CDR3 consists of 14 residues. Germline-derived CDR1 and CDR2 are MGHRA and YSYEKL. The CDR3 sequence is CASSPQGSYNEQFF.

This sequence joins TRBV5-1 and TRBJ2-7; the TCRdb call, TRBD2, lacks DNA for checking. This CDR3 is built from 14 residues. The germline CDR1 and CDR2 sequences are SGHRS and YFSETQ. The CDR3 here is CASSFGVADYEQYF.

The rearrangement joins TRBV6-4 to TRBJ2-3; as DNA is missing, the TRBD1 call by TCRdb cannot be tested. The length of the CDR3 is 15 residues. The germline CDR1 and CDR2 sequences are MRHNA and SNTAGT. The CDR3 protein is CASSDGAGTVNTQYF.

J is TRBJ1-5 and V is TRBV20-1. CDR3 length: 14 amino acids. In germline, CDR1 is DFQATT, CDR2 SNEGSKA (reference sequence). This CDR3 reads CSALGRSSNQPQHF.

The chain uses TRBV7-9 and TRBJ1-5; TCRdb's D gene call, TRBD1, goes unchecked for lack of DNA. CDR3 size: 14 residues. Germline V gene data show CDR1 as SEHNR and CDR2 as FQNEAQ (reference sequence). CDR3 amino acids: CASSVGDPNQPQHF.

The V call is TRBV4-2, the J call TRBJ2-7; TCRdb reports TRBD1, a call that lacks DNA to check it against. CDR1 is LGHNA, CDR2 YNFKEQ, per germline. The CDR3 runs to 15 residues. The CDR3 region is CASSPDTPGAYEQYF.

The V call is TRBV5-1, the J call TRBJ2-7. Germline CDR1 is SGHRS and CDR2 is YFSETQ. CDR3 length equals 13 residues. Here the CDR3 reads CASSNGYSHEQYF.

The genes are TRBV12-3 or TRBV12-4 and TRBJ2-5; TCRdb selects TRBD1, and the lack of DNA leaves this call unchecked. This CDR3 has 16 amino acids. CDR3 amino acids: CASSLSSDRRQETQYF.

The chain employs TRBV6-5 and TRBJ2-5; the D gene TCRdb calls, TRBD2, cannot be checked with no DNA. CDR1 and CDR2 from the germline V gene are MNHEY and SVGAGI. The CDR3 consists of 16 residues. This CDR3 is CASSYSPGTIQETQYF.

J is TRBJ1-1 and V is TRBV15. From germline, CDR1 is LNHNV and CDR2 YYDKDF (reference sequence). This CDR3 spans 14 amino acids. The CDR3: CATSRDPGNTEAFF.

J is TRBJ2-5 and V is TRBV5-6; checking the TCRdb D call of TRBD1 is not possible without DNA. Germline V gene lookup returns CDR1 SGHDT and CDR2 YYEEEE. The CDR3 is made up of 16 amino acids. CDR3 in amino acids: CASSFATGGPEETQYF.

The genes are TRBV7-9 and TRBJ1-5; TCRdb's assignment of TRBD1 cannot be checked, as there is no DNA. The CDR3 length is 13 residues. Germline-derived CDR1 and CDR2 are SEHNR and FQNEAQ (reference sequence). The CDR3 loop is CASSPQDNQPQHF.

The chain couples TRBV12-3 or TRBV12-4 to TRBJ2-7. The CDR3 has 14 amino acids. CDR3 in amino acids: CASSLDDSSYEQYF.

This chain uses TRBV28 with TRBJ2-7. This CDR3 spans 11 amino acids. Per the germline V gene, CDR1 is MDHEN and CDR2 is SYDVKM. Here the CDR3 reads CASSLTSEQYF.

The V gene is TRBV5-1, the J gene TRBJ2-1; TCRdb outputs TRBD2, but without DNA this stays unchecked. The CDR3 consists of 16 residues. Germline V gene sequence: CDR1 SGHRS, CDR2 YFSETQ. This CDR3 reads CASSIPRPAGENEQFF.

The chain recombines TRBV29-1 with TRBJ1-2; lacking DNA, the TRBD1 call made by TCRdb goes unchecked. The CDR3 contains 13 residues. From germline, CDR1 is SQVTM and CDR2 ANQGSEA. CDR3 residues: CSVVGGTNYGYTF.

The chain employs TRBV5-1 and TRBJ2-7; the TRBD2 assignment by TCRdb is unverifiable without DNA. This CDR3 is 17 amino acids long. Germline loops: CDR1 SGHRS, CDR2 YFSETQ. The chain's CDR3 is CASSLSSGTLVSYEQYF.

The chain uses TRBV29-1 and TRBJ1-1; TCRdb selects TRBD1, and the lack of DNA leaves this call unchecked. The CDR3 sequence is 16 residues long. Germline V CDR1 and CDR2: SQVTM, ANQGSEA. The CDR3 here is CSVRGAAGGTNTEAFF.

V usage is TRBV29-1 and J usage is TRBJ2-7; TCRdb gives TRBD1 as the D gene, but with no DNA this cannot be confirmed. Germline V lookup: CDR1 SQVTM, CDR2 ANQGSEA. The CDR3 covers 14 residues. CDR3 amino acids: CSVDLGQGNYEQYF.

The genes are TRBV3-1 and TRBJ2-7. This CDR3 spans 13 amino acids. Germline assignment: CDR1 LGHDT and CDR2 YNNKEL (reference sequence). CDR3 sequence: CASSQGEPYEQYF.

The genes are TRBV5-1 and TRBJ2-1; as DNA is missing, the TRBD2 call by TCRdb cannot be tested. This CDR3 region has 16 residues. Germline-derived CDR1 and CDR2 are SGHRS and YFSETQ. This CDR3 is CASSHAASGRAREQFF.

This sequence joins TRBV7-9 and TRBJ1-1; no DNA is available, so the TRBD1 call from TCRdb remains unchecked. CDR1 and CDR2 from the germline V gene are SEHNR and FQNEAQ (reference sequence). The CDR3 is made up of 18 amino acids. This CDR3 is CASSSQAQSTGPDTEAFF. The full variable domain, rest sourced from reference TRBV7-9 and TRBJ1-1, is DTGVSQNPRHKITKRGQNVTFRCDPISEHNRLYWYRQTLGQGPEFLTYFQNEAQLEKSRLLSDRFSAERPKGSFSTLEIQRTEQGDSAMYLCASSSQAQSTGPDTEAFFGQGTRLTVV.

The rearrangement links TRBV19 to TRBJ2-1; TCRdb's D gene call, TRBD2, goes unchecked for lack of DNA. The CDR3 totals 17 residues. CDR1 and CDR2 (germline): LNHDA, SQIVND (reference sequence). This chain's CDR3 is CASSNPGGAPPYNEQFF.

The rearrangement links TRBV6-2 or TRBV6-3 to TRBJ2-7; with no DNA, the TCRdb D assignment of TRBD1 cannot be verified. The germline V gene has CDR1 MNHEY and CDR2 SVGEGT. This CDR3 has 15 amino acids. The CDR3 sequence: CASSQDRQGLYEQYF.

The genes are TRBV6-2 or TRBV6-3 and TRBJ2-7; TCRdb's assignment of TRBD2 cannot be checked, as there is no DNA. Germline CDR1 MNHEY, CDR2 SVGEGT. The CDR3 spans 13 residues. CDR3 protein: CASSRGLNYEQYF.

The CDR3 spells CASSHRLAGVYEQYF. This rearrangement joins TRBV7-2 to TRBJ2-7; TCRdb's D call of TRBD2 is untestable without DNA. The CDR3 has 15 residues. The V gene's germline CDR1 is SGHTA and CDR2 FQGNSA.